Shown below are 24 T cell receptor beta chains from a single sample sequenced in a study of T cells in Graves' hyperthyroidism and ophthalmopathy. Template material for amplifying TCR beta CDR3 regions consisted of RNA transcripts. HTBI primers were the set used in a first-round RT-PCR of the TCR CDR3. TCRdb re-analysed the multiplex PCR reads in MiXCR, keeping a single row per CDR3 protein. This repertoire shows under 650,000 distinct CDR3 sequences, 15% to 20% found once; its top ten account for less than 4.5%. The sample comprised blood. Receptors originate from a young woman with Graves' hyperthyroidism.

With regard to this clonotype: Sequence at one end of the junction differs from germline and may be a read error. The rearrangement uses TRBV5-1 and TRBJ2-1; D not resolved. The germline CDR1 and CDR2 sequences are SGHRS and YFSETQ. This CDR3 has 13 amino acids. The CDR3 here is CASSLDPGNGQFF. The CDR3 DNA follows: TGCGCCAGCAGCTTGGATCCCGGCAATGGGCAGTTCTTC.

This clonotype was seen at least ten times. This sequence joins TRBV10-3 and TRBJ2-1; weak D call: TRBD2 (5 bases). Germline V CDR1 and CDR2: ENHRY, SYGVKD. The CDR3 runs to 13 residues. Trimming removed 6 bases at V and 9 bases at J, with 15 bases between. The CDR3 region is CAIRGEQAGEQFF. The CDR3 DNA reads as TGTGCCATCAGGGGAGAACAAGCAGGTGAGCAGTTCTTC.

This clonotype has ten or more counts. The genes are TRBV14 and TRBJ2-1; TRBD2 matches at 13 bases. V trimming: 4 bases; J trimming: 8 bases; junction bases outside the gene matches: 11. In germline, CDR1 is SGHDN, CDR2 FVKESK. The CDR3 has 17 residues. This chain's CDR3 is CASSRGTSGMADDEQFF. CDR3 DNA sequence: TGTGCCAGCAGCCGCGGGACTAGCGGGATGGCCGATGATGAGCAGTTCTTC. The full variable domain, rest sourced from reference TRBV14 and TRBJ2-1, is EAGVTQFPSHSVIEKGQTVTLRCDPISGHDNLYWYRRVMGKEIKFLLHFVKESKQDESGMPNNRFLAERTGGTYSTLKVQPAELEDSGVYFCASSRGTSGMADDEQFFGPGTRLTVL.

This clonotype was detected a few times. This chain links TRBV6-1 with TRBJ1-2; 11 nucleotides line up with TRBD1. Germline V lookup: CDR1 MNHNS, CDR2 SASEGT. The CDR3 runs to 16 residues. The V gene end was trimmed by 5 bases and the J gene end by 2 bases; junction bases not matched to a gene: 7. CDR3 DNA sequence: TGTGCCAGCAGTACCGGGACAGGGGGTAGAAACTATGGCTACACCTTC. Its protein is CASSTGTGGRNYGYTF.

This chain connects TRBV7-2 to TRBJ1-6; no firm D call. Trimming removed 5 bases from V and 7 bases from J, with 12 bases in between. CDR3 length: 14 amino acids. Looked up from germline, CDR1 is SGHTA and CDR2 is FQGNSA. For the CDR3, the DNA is TGTGCCAGCAGCCTAAGACGGTACAATTCACCCCTCCACTTT. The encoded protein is CASSLRRYNSPLHF.

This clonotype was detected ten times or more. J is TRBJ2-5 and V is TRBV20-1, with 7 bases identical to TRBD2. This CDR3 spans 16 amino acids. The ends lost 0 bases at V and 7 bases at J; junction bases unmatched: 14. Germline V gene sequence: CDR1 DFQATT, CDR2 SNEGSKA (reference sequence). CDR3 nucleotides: TGCAGTGCTAGAGATCCGGGCGGGAGAGGCCGTGCGACCCAGTACTTC. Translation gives CSARDPGGRGRATQYF.

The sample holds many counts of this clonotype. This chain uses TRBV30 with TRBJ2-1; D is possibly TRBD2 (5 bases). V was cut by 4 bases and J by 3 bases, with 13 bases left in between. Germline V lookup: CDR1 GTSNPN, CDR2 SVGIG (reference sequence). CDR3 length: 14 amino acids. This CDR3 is CAWTSLANYNEQFF. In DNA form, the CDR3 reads TGTGCCTGGACTTCTCTAGCCAACTACAATGAGCAGTTCTTC. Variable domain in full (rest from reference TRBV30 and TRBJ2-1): SQTIHQWPATLVQPVGSPLSLECTVEGTSNPNLYWYRQAAGRGLQLLFYSVGIGQISSEVPQNLSASRPQDRQFILSSKKLLLSDSGFYLCAWTSLANYNEQFFGPGTRLTVL.

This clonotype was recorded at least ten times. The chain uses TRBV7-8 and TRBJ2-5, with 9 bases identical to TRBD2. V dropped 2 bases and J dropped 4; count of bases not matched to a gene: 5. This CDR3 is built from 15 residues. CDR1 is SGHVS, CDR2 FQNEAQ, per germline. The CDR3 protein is CASSLYRREGETQYF. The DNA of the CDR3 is TGTGCCAGCAGCTTATATCGGCGGGAGGGAGAGACCCAGTACTTC.

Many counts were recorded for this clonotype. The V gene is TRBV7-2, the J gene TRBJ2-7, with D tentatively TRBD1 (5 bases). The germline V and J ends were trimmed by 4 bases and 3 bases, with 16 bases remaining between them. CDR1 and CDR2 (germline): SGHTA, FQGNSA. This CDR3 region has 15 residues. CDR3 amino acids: CASSSTPLQGYEQYF. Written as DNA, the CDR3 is TGTGCCAGCAGCTCAACACCTCTCCAGGGCTACGAGCAGTACTTC.

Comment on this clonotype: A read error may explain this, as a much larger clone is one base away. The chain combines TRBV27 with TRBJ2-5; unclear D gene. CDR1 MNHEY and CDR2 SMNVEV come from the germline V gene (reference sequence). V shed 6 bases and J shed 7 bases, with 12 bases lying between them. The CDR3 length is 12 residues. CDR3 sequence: CASRTRRGTQYF. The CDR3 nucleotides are TGTGCCAGCAGGACAAGGAGAGGGACCCAGTACTTC.

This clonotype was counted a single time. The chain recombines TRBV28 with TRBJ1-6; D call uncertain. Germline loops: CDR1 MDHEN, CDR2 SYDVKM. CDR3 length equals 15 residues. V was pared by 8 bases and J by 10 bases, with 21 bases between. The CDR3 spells CASSPSFGGGSPLHF. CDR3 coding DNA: TGTGCCAGCTCTCCAAGTTTTGGTGGCGGCTCACCCCTCCACTTT.

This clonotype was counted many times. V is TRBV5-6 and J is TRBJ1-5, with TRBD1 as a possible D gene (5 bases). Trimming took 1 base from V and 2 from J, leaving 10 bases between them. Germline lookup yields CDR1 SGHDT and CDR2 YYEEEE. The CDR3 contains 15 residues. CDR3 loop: CASSLQGRGNQPQHF. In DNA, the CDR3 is TGTGCCAGCAGCTTGCAGGGCAGGGGCAATCAGCCCCAGCATTTT.

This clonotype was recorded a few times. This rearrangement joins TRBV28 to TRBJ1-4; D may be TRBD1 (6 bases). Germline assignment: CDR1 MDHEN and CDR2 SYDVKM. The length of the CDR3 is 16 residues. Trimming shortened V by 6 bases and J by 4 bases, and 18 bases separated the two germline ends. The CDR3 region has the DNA TGTGCCAGCAGCCCCCGGGGGGGCCAACTTAATGAAAAACTGTTTTTT. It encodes CASSPRGGQLNEKLFF.

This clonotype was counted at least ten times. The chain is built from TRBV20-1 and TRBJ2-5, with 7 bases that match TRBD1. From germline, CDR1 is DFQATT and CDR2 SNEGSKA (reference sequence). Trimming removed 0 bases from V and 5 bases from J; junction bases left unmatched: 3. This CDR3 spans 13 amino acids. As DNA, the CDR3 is TGCAGTGCTAGAGAAGGGGGCTGGGAGACCCAGTACTTC. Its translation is CSAREGGWETQYF.

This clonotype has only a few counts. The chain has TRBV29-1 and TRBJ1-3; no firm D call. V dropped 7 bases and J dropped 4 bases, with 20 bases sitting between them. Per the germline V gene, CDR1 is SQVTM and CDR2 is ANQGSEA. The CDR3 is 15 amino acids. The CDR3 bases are TGCAGCGCCGCCCTGGATATGGGTTCAGGAAACACCATATATTTT. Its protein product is CSAALDMGSGNTIYF.

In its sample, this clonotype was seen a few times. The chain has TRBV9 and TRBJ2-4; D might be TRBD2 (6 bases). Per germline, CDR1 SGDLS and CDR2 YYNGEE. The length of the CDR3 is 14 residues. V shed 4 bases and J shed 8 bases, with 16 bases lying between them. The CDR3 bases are TGTGCCAGCAGCCCAACCGGGGGACGGGACATTCAGTACTTC. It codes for CASSPTGGRDIQYF.

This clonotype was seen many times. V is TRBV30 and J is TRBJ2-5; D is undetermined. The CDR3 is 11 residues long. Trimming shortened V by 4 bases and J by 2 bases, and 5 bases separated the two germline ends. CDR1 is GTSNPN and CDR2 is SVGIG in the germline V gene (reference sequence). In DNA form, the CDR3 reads TGTGCCTGGACTCTTCAAGAGACCCAGTACTTC. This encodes CAWTLQETQYF.

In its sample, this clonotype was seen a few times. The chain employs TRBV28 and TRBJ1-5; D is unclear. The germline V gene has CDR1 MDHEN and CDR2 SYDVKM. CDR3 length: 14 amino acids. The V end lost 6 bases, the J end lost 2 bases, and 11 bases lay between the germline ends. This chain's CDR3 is CASRRPAGNQPQHF. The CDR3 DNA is TGTGCCAGCAGAAGACCGGCGGGCAATCAGCCCCAGCATTTT.

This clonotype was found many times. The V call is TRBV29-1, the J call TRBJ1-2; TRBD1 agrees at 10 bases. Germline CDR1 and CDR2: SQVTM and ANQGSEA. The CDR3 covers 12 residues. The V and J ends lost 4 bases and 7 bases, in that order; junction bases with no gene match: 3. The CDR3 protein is CSVGTGGGGYTF. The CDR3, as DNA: TGCAGCGTTGGGACAGGGGGAGGTGGCTACACCTTC.

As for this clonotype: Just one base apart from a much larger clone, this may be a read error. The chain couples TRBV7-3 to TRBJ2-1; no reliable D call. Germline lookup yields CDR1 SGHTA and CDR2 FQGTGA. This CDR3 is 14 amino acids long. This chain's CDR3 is CAGSLTFQRDEQFF. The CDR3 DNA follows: TGTGCCGGCAGCTTAACATTTCAAAGGGATGAGCAGTTCTTC.

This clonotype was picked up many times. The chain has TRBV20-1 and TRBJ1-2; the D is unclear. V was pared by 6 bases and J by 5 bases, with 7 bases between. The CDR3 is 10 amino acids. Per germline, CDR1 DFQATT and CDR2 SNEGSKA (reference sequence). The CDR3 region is CSAFSYGYTF. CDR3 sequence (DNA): TGCAGTGCATTTTCTTATGGCTACACCTTC.

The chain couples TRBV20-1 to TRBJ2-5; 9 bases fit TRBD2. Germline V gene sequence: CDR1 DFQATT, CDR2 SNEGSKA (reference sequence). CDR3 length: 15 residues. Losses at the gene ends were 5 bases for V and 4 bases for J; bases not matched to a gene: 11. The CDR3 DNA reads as TGCAGTGCTCCCGACGGGTCTAGCGGGACAGAGACCCAGTACTTC. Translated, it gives CSAPDGSSGTETQYF.

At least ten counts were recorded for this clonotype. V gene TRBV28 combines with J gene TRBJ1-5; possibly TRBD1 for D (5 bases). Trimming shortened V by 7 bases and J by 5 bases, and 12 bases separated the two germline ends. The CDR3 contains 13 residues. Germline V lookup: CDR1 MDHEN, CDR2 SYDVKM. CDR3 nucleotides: TGTGCCAGCATCGGGACCGAATATCAGCCCCAGCATTTT. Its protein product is CASIGTEYQPQHF.

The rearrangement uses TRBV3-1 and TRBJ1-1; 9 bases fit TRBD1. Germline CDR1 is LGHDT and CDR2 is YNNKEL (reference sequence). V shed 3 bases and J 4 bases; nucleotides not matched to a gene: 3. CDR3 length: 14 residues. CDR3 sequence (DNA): TGTGCCAGCAGCCACCGGGACAGGGTCACTGAAGCTTTCTTT. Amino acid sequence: CASSHRDRVTEAFF.